What follows describes a single T cell receptor beta chain. Its target is not known. This specimen comes from a study of CD8+ T cells in alopecia areata. Overall study context: Tofacitinib lasted 6 to 18 months, then 6 months off drug. Study results and limitations: Normal scalp showed lower clonality than lesional scalp, especially alopecia totalis/universalis.

After isolation, RNA underwent reverse transcription to generate cDNA as the sequencing template. The protocol was immunoSEQ multiplex PCR, while the TCRdb copy is restricted to in-frame clones and leaves out a portion. The table lists some 110,000 clones, less than 75% of them singletons. Trimming removed 4 bases at V and 1 base at J, with 18 bases between. Looked up from germline, CDR1 is MGHDK and CDR2 is SYGVNS. This CDR3 spans 17 amino acids. Treatment noted: oral pan-JAK inhibitor, 5-10 mg twice daily. PBMCs served as the source from which CD4+ and CD8+ T cells were sorted. The sequence was collected from a human donor with alopecia areata. The V and J genes are TRBV25-1 and TRBJ2-3; D gene uncertain. Source: CD8+ T cells sorted from blood, taken at week 4, from a patient treated with tofacitinib. The CDR3 sequence is CASSGQRFRAGTDTQYF. The DNA for the CDR3 is TGTGCCAGCAGTGGCCAACGATTTCGAGCCGGCACAGATACGCAGTATTTT.